These 26 T cell receptor beta chains originate from one sample sequenced in a study of T cell responses to AZD1222 COVID-19 vaccine. The data were produced by immunoSEQ multiplex PCR, yet TCRdb's version contains in-frame clones alone and is incomplete. The data contain more than 35,000 clones, 75% to 85% of them seen just once; the ten biggest clones take up approximately 52%. The sample was peripheral blood, taken on day 0 of AZD1222 vaccination. These TCRs come from an adult in good health.

The CDR3 region has the DNA TGTGCCAGCAGCCAGAGGGGGACTATGCCGTACTTC. Its protein is CASSQRGTMPYF. This rearrangement joins TRBV11-2 to TRBJ2-7, with D possibly TRBD2 on 7 matching bases. The V and J ends lost 5 bases and 12 bases respectively, with 17 bases between them. Germline-derived CDR1 and CDR2 are SGHAT and FQNNGV. The CDR3 covers 12 residues.

This chain connects TRBV5-1 to TRBJ1-4; a weak D match, TRBD1 (5 bases). The length of the CDR3 is 14 residues. The germline CDR1 and CDR2 sequences are SGHRS and YFSETQ. The V and J ends lost 5 bases and 8 bases respectively, with 16 bases between them. CDR3 bases: TGCGCCAGCAGTTCCGGGACCGTAAGGGAAAAACTGTTTTTT. Translating it yields CASSSGTVREKLFF.

The chain uses TRBV24-1 and TRBJ2-1, with D unclear. The CDR3 sequence is 13 residues long. Germline assignment: CDR1 KGHDR and CDR2 SFDVKD. The V end was cut by 6 bases, the J end by 4 bases, with 9 bases between. CDR3 in DNA: TGTGCCACCAGTTTGGGCTATTACAATGAGCAGTTCTTC. Translating gives CATSLGYYNEQFF.

The rearrangement uses TRBV19 and TRBJ1-5; no clear D. This CDR3 is 13 amino acids long. From germline, CDR1 is LNHDA and CDR2 SQIVND (reference sequence). The ends were cut back, 5 bases at V and 4 bases at J, with 9 bases in the middle. The CDR3 bases are TGTGCCAGTAGTTTGATCACGAATCAGCCCCAGCATTTT. Protein product: CASSLITNQPQHF.

V and J are TRBV6-6 and TRBJ2-5; D might be TRBD2 (6 bases). V shed 6 bases and J shed 2 bases, with 22 bases lying between them. The CDR3 sequence is 17 residues long. The V gene's germline CDR1 is MNHNY and CDR2 SVGAGI (reference sequence). CDR3 sequence reads: CASSRIPGAGIQETQYF. The CDR3 nucleotides are TGTGCCAGCAGCCGAATCCCCGGGGCGGGAATACAAGAGACCCAGTACTTC.

The genes are TRBV7-3 and TRBJ1-1; D is uncertain. The CDR3 loop spans 13 amino acids. Germline values: CDR1 SGHTA, CDR2 FQGTGA. Trimming pared 2 bases from V and 1 base from J, leaving 5 bases between. CDR3 DNA sequence: TGTGCCAGCAGCTTAGCCCAGAACACTGAAGCTTTCTTT. Protein: CASSLAQNTEAFF. The full variable domain, with the rest looked up from reference TRBV7-3 and TRBJ1-1, is GAGVSQTPSNKVTEKGKYVELRCDPISGHTALYWYRQSLGQGPEFLIYFQGTGAADDSGLPNDRFFAVRPEGSVSTLKIQRTERGDSAVYLCASSLAQNTEAFFGQGTRLTVV.

The chain employs TRBV4-2 and TRBJ1-5; TRBD1 is a possible D gene (5 bases). The CDR3 has 15 residues. CDR1 is LGHNA and CDR2 is YNFKEQ in the germline V gene. V was shortened by 0 bases and J by 2 bases, with 8 bases between the two germline ends. Written as DNA, the CDR3 is TGTGCCAGCAGCCAAGATCAGGGTGGCAATCAGCCCCAGCATTTT. Its protein product is CASSQDQGGNQPQHF.

This clone turned up a few times. The rearrangement joins TRBV6-1 to TRBJ1-2; unclear D gene. V lost 0 bases and J 4 bases, leaving 15 bases between the germline ends. Germline values: CDR1 MNHNS, CDR2 SASEGT. This CDR3 region has 16 residues. Here the CDR3 reads CASSEAGQAGIYGYTF. The CDR3 DNA reads TGTGCCAGCAGTGAAGCGGGCCAGGCAGGTATCTATGGCTACACCTTC.

The gene calls are TRBV4-1 and TRBJ1-5, with D possibly TRBD1 on 5 matching bases. Trimming removed 4 bases at V and 4 bases at J, with 11 bases between. Germline V gene data show CDR1 as MGHRA and CDR2 as YSYEKL. CDR3 length equals 14 residues. The CDR3 DNA is TGCGCCAGCAGCCCCAGGGAGGGTAATCAGCCCCAGCATTTT. Amino acid sequence: CASSPREGNQPQHF.

The rearrangement uses TRBV14 and TRBJ2-3; D might be TRBD1 or TRBD2, each matching 5 bases. CDR1 and CDR2 from the germline V gene are SGHDN and FVKESK. V lost 5 bases to trimming and J lost 0 bases, with 15 bases between them. The CDR3 is 16 residues long. DNA of the CDR3: TGTGCCAGCAGCTCACCGGGGCGAACTAGCACAGATACGCAGTATTTT. Translated: CASSSPGRTSTDTQYF.

This chain joins TRBV2 and TRBJ1-5; D is uncertain. V was pared by 2 bases and J by 1 base, with 9 bases between. CDR1 is SNHLY, CDR2 FYNNEI, per germline. This CDR3 spans 15 amino acids. The CDR3 loop reads CASSEWGGSNQPQHF. The CDR3 DNA is TGTGCCAGCAGTGAATGGGGTGGGAGCAATCAGCCCCAGCATTTT.

The chain employs TRBV19 and TRBJ2-6; D may be TRBD1 or TRBD2 (5 bases each). Germline V lookup: CDR1 LNHDA, CDR2 SQIVND (reference sequence). Trimming cost V 5 bases and J 4 bases, with 9 bases left between them. The CDR3 is 14 amino acids. For the CDR3, the DNA is TGTGCCAGTAGTGCAGGGAGAGGGGCCAACGTCCTGACTTTC. Its translation is CASSAGRGANVLTF. Complete variable domain (other parts from reference TRBV19 and TRBJ2-6): DGGITQSPKYLFRKEGQNVTLSCEQNLNHDAMYWYRQDPGQGLRLIYYSQIVNDFQKGDIAEGYSVSREKKESFPLTVTSAQKNPTAFYLCASSAGRGANVLTFGAGSRLTVL.

The J gene is TRBJ2-4, the V gene TRBV4-3, with D possibly matching TRBD2 (5 bases). Trimming shortened V by 0 bases and J by 0 bases, and 12 bases separated the two germline ends. Germline values: CDR1 LGHNA, CDR2 YSLEER. This CDR3 region has 17 residues. CDR3 loop: CASSQEVTAVAKNIQYF. In DNA, the CDR3 is TGCGCCAGCAGCCAAGAGGTAACAGCGGTAGCCAAAAACATTCAGTACTTC.

The chain links TRBV29-1 to TRBJ1-2; 8 nucleotides agree with TRBD1. Germline V lookup: CDR1 SQVTM, CDR2 ANQGSEA. This CDR3 region has 14 residues. Trimming at V came to 7 bases and at J to 5 bases, leaving 12 bases not matched to a gene. This CDR3 is CSAQSGQGLYGYTF. CDR3 DNA sequence: TGCAGCGCTCAGTCTGGACAGGGCCTTTATGGCTACACCTTC. Full variable domain (missing parts from reference TRBV29-1 and TRBJ1-2): SAVISQKPSRDICQRGTSLTIQCQVDSQVTMMFWYRQQPGQSLTLIATANQGSEATYESGFVIDKFPISRPNLTFSTLTVSNMSPEDSSIYLCSAQSGQGLYGYTFGSGTRLTVV.

V gene TRBV6-5 combines with J gene TRBJ2-7, with D perhaps TRBD1 or TRBD2 (5 bases each). Germline CDR1 and CDR2: MNHEY and SVGAGI. Trimming took 7 bases from V and 6 from J, leaving 19 bases between them. This CDR3 is 14 amino acids long. The DNA of the CDR3 is TGTGCCAGCACCCCACGGAGAGGGGCGGGCGAGCAGTACTTC. As protein: CASTPRRGAGEQYF.

The rearrangement joins TRBV5-5 to TRBJ2-1; possibly TRBD2 for D (5 bases). From germline, CDR1 is SGHKS and CDR2 YYEKEE (reference sequence). The CDR3 extends over 11 amino acids. V lost 4 bases, J lost 13 bases, and 12 bases lay in between. CDR3 nucleotides: TGTGCCAGCAGCCAATCGAGGGAACAGTTCTTC. Translation: CASSQSREQFF. Full variable domain (outside the CDR3, taken from reference TRBV5-5 and TRBJ2-1): DAGVTQSPTHLIKTRGQQVTLRCSPISGHKSVSWYQQVLGQGPQFIFQYYEKEERGRGNFPDRFSARQFPNYSSELNVNALLLGDSALYLCASSQSREQFFGPGTRLTVL.

The chain couples TRBV28 to TRBJ2-3; 10 bases map to TRBD2. There are 16 residues in the CDR3. V shed 1 base and J 7 bases; nucleotides not matched to a gene: 8. CDR1 and CDR2 (germline): MDHEN, SYDVKM. CDR3 nucleotides: TGTGCCAGCAGTTTATTGGGGACTAGCGTTGAAAATACGCAGTATTTT. Amino acid sequence: CASSLLGTSVENTQYF.

CDR3 sequence reads: CASSSPHRVSYEQYF. CDR3 DNA sequence: TGTGCCAGCAGTTCTCCGCATAGGGTTTCCTACGAGCAGTACTTC. This rearrangement joins TRBV28 to TRBJ2-7, with D unresolved. Germline CDR1 is MDHEN and CDR2 is SYDVKM. The CDR3 is 15 amino acids. The V and J ends lost 4 bases and 1 base respectively, with 14 bases between them.

The rearrangement links TRBV6-5 to TRBJ1-3; D not resolved. The CDR3 is 16 amino acids. The V end lost 2 bases, the J end lost 4 bases, and 15 bases lay between the germline ends. Germline CDR1 reads MNHEY; CDR2 reads SVGAGI. The DNA for the CDR3 is TGTGCCAGCAGTTACGGTCAGGCCGGGTCCGGAAACACCATATATTTT. Translation: CASSYGQAGSGNTIYF.

The CDR3 protein is CASSFPPTLWGGDTQYF. The CDR3 DNA is TGTGCCAGCAGTTTTCCCCCGACCTTGTGGGGTGGAGATACGCAGTATTTT. This chain links TRBV28 with TRBJ2-3; D is uncertain. CDR3 length: 17 residues. V was clipped by 3 bases and J by 5 bases, with 21 bases between them. CDR1 is MDHEN and CDR2 is SYDVKM in the germline V gene.

V and J are TRBV15 and TRBJ1-5; possibly TRBD1 for D (5 bases). Per the germline V gene, CDR1 is LNHNV and CDR2 is YYDKDF (reference sequence). V was cut by 0 bases and J by 0 bases, with 9 bases left in between. The CDR3 is 16 residues long. CDR3 residues: CATSRDRQHSNQPQHF. The CDR3 DNA reads as TGTGCCACCAGCAGAGATAGACAGCATAGCAATCAGCCCCAGCATTTT. The variable domain in full, completed from reference TRBV15 and TRBJ1-5, reads DAMVIQNPRYQVTQFGKPVTLSCSQTLNHNVMYWYQQKSSQAPKLLFHYYDKDFNNEADTPDNFQSRRPNTSFCFLDIRSPGLGDTAMYLCATSRDRQHSNQPQHFGDGTRLSIL.

J is TRBJ1-2 and V is TRBV6-2 or TRBV6-3; D uncertain. The CDR3 has 19 residues. Germline V lookup: CDR1 MNHEY, CDR2 SVGEGT. V dropped 2 bases and J dropped 1 base, with 23 bases sitting between them. CDR3 coding DNA: TGTGCCAGCAGTTACCCCGACAAACCGGGAGATACTATTAACTATGGCTACACCTTC. Translating it yields CASSYPDKPGDTINYGYTF.

This clone is classed as medium-sized. The chain carries TRBV28 and TRBJ2-6, with 9 bases that match TRBD2. V shed 6 bases, J shed 3 bases, and the junction held 6 bases outside the gene matches. This CDR3 has 16 residues. Germline CDR1 is MDHEN and CDR2 is SYDVKM. In DNA form, the CDR3 reads TGTGCCAGCAGCCCCCTAGCGGGATATGGGGCCAACGTCCTGACTTTC. It yields the protein CASSPLAGYGANVLTF.

The genes are TRBV3-1 (or the pseudogene TRBV3-2) and TRBJ1-5; D is unresolved. Trimming shortened V by 0 bases and J by 6 bases, and 12 bases separated the two germline ends. Germline V lookup: CDR1 LGHDT, CDR2 YNNKEL (reference sequence). The CDR3 has 15 amino acids. The CDR3 DNA follows: TGTGCCAGCAGCCAAGATACATCGAGCGGTCAGCCCCAGCATTTT. This codes for CASSQDTSSGQPQHF.

The chain employs TRBV3-1 (or the pseudogene TRBV3-2) and TRBJ2-2; D gene uncertain. The CDR3 extends over 14 amino acids. The V and J ends lost 1 base and 8 bases respectively, with 11 bases between them. Germline V gene data show CDR1 as LGHDT and CDR2 as YNNKEL (reference sequence). This CDR3 reads CASSQGSYGGELFF. In nucleotides, the CDR3 is TGTGCCAGCAGCCAAGGGTCTTACGGGGGGGAGCTGTTTTTT.

This chain links TRBV5-5 with TRBJ1-6; 7 bases match TRBD1. This CDR3 contains 17 residues. J was trimmed by 9 bases and V by 4 bases; bases with no gene match: 16. The germline V gene encodes CDR1 SGHKS and CDR2 YYEKEE (reference sequence). The CDR3 reads CASSPVALRQGSSPLHF. The CDR3 DNA reads TGTGCCAGCAGCCCAGTGGCCTTGAGACAGGGTAGTTCACCCCTCCACTTT. Filled out from reference TRBV5-5 and TRBJ1-6, the complete variable domain reads DAGVTQSPTHLIKTRGQQVTLRCSPISGHKSVSWYQQVLGQGPQFIFQYYEKEERGRGNFPDRFSARQFPNYSSELNVNALLLGDSALYLCASSPVALRQGSSPLHFGNGTRLTVT.